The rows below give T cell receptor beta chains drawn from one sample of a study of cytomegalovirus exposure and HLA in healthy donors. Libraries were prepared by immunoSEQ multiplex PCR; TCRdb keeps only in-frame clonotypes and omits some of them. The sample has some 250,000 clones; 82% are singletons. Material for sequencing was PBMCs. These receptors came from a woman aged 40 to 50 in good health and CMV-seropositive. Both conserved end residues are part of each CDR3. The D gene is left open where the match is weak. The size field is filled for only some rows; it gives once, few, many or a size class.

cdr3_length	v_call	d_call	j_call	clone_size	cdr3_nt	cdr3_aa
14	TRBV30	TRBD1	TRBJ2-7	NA	TGTGCCTGGAGTGTGGTGACAGGGACCTACGAGCAGTACTTC	CAWSVVTGTYEQYF
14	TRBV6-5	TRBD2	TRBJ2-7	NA	TGTGCCAGCAGGGGACTAGTCCCATCCTACGAGCAGTACTTC	CASRGLVPSYEQYF
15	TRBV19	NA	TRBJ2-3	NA	TGTGCCAGTAAAAGAATACAGGGCGGCACAGATACGCAGTATTTT	CASKRIQGGTDTQYF
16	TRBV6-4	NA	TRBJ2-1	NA	TGTGCCAGCAGTATCGTATCAGGGATCTCCTACAATGAGCAGTTCTTC	CASSIVSGISYNEQFF
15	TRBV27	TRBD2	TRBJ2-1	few	TGTGCCAGCAGCCTCACGGGACTAGCCTACAATGAGCAGTTCTTC	CASSLTGLAYNEQFF
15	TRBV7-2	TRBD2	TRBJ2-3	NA	TGTGCCAGCAGCTTATGGGGCGGGGGGTTAGATACGCAGTATTTT	CASSLWGGGLDTQYF
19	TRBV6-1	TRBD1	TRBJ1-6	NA	TGTGCCAGCAGTGATACCGGGACAGGGGGCATCTCCTATAATTCACCCCTCCACTTT	CASSDTGTGGISYNSPLHF
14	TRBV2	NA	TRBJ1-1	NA	TGTGCCAGCAAAAACGGGGGGGTGAACACTGAAGCTTTCTTT	CASKNGGVNTEAFF
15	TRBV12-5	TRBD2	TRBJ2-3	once	TGTGCTAGTGGTTTTAGCGGGTGGGGTATGGGTACGCAGTATTTT	CASGFSGWGMGTQYF
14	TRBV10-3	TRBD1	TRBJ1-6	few	TGTGCCATCACCAACGATGGACAGGTCCAGCACCTCCACTTT	CAITNDGQVQHLHF
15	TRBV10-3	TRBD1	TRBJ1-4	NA	TGTGCCAGCAGTTACACAGGGACAGGGGGAGAAAAACTGTTTTTT	CASSYTGTGGEKLFF
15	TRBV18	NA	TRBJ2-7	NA	TGTGCCAGCTCACCGGACGCCTCCAGGACTTACGAGCAGTACTTC	CASSPDASRTYEQYF
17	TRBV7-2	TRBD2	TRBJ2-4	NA	TGTGCCAGCAGCGGCCGACTAGCGGGAGAAGCCAAAAACATTCAGTACTTC	CASSGRLAGEAKNIQYF
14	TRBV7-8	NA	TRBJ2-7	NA	TGTGCCAGCAGCTTATCCGGGGAAATGTACGAGCAGTACTTC	CASSLSGEMYEQYF
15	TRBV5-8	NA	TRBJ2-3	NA	TGTGCCAGCAGCCTCACAGTCCAGGGCACAGATACGCAGTATTTT	CASSLTVQGTDTQYF
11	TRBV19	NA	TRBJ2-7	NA	TGTGCCAGTAGTACACTTTACGAGCAGTACTTC	CASSTLYEQYF
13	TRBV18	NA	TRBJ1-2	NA	TGTGCCAGCTCACTAGGACAGTTATATGGCTACACCTTC	CASSLGQLYGYTF
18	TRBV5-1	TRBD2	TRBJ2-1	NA	TGCGCCAGCAGTACGGGACTAGCGGGTACCATCTCCTACAATGAGCAGTTCTTC	CASSTGLAGTISYNEQFF
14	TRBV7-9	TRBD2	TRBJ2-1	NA	TGTGCCAGCCAAGCGGGGGGAACCTACAATGAGCAGTTCTTC	CASQAGGTYNEQFF
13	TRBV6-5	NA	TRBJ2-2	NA	TGTGCCAGCAAACACGGGTACACCGGGGAGCTGTTTTTT	CASKHGYTGELFF
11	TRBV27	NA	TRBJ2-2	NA	TGTGCCACCGGGGGTTTCGGGGAGCTGTTTTTT	CATGGFGELFF
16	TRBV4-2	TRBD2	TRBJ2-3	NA	TGTGCCAGCAGCTCCCCCCCAGCGGGAGGTCCAGATACGCAGTATTTT	CASSSPPAGGPDTQYF
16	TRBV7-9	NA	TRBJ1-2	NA	TGTTCCAGCAGCTTAACTACAGGGATAGCTAACTATGGCTACACCTTC	CSSSLTTGIANYGYTF
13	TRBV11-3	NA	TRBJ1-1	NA	TGTGCCAGCAGCTTCACCCGGGGCACTGAAGCTTTCTTT	CASSFTRGTEAFF
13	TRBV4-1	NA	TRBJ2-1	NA	TGCGCCAGCAGCCAAATATCTGGGAGTGAGCAGTTCTTC	CASSQISGSEQFF
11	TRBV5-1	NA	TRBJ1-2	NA	TGCGCCAGCAGCTCCGCCTATAGCTACACCTTC	CASSSAYSYTF
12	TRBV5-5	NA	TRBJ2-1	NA	TGTGCCAGCAGCTCACGGACTATTGAGCAGTTCTTC	CASSSRTIEQFF
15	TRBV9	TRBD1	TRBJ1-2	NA	TGTGCCAGCAGCACCCCGGGACAGGGGGCGACTGGCTACACCTTC	CASSTPGQGATGYTF
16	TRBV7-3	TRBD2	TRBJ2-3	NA	TGTGCCAGCAGCAGAGATAGCGGGAGGGTCACAGATACGCAGTATTTT	CASSRDSGRVTDTQYF
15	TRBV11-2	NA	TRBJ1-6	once	TGTGCCAGCAGCCCTGCGGGGGGCCGGAATTCACCCCTCCACTTT	CASSPAGGRNSPLHF
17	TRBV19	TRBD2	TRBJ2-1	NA	TGTGCCAGTAGTCCGCGGACTAGCGGGGACTTATACAATGAGCAGTTCTTC	CASSPRTSGDLYNEQFF
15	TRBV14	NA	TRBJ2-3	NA	TGTGCCAGCAGCCAAGGCAAACACAGCACAGATACGCAGTATTTT	CASSQGKHSTDTQYF
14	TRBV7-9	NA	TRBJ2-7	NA	TGTGCCAGCACCGGAGGGCAGAGCTCCTACGAGCAGTACTTC	CASTGGQSSYEQYF
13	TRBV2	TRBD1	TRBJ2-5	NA	TGTGCCAGCAGGAGGGGGGACAGGGGTCCCCAGTACTTC	CASRRGDRGPQYF
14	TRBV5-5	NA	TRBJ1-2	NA	TGTGCCAGCAGCTTGAGAGTTCCCAACTATGGCTACACCTTC	CASSLRVPNYGYTF
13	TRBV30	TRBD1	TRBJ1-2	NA	TGTGCCTGGAGTAGGCAGGGGGCGAGTGGCTACACCTTC	CAWSRQGASGYTF
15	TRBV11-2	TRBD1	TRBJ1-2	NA	TGTGCCAGCAGCTTGCAGGGGACAGGGAGCTATGGCTACACCTTC	CASSLQGTGSYGYTF
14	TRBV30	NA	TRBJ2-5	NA	TGTGCCTGGGGGGCCTTTTTCGACGCAGAGACCCAGTACTTC	CAWGAFFDAETQYF
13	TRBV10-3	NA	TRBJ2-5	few	TGTGCCATCAGTGAGTCTGGAGGGGAGACCCAGTACTTC	CAISESGGETQYF
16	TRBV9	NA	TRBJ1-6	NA	TGTGCCAGCACAAGATCCGCGGCAGCGGGGAATTCACCCCTCCACTTT	CASTRSAAAGNSPLHF
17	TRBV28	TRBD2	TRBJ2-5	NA	TGTGCCAGCACCAAGGGTCGCGGGAGGGCCTCCCGGGAGACCCAGTACTTC	CASTKGRGRASRETQYF
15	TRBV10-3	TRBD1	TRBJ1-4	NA	TGTGCCATCAGTGAGTCGTCAGGGGGCGCTGAAAAACTGTTTTTT	CAISESSGGAEKLFF
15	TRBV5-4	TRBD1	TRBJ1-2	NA	TGTGCCAGCAGTCAAAAAAAGGAGGGGGCATATGGCTACACCTTC	CASSQKKEGAYGYTF
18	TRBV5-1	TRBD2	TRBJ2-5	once	TGCGCCAGCAGCTTGGGAAGTCTAGCGGGGGATTCACAAGAGACCCAGTACTTC	CASSLGSLAGDSQETQYF
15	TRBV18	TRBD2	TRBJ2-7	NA	TGTGCCAGCTCACCAAGGACTAGCGGGCTCTACGAGCAGTACTTC	CASSPRTSGLYEQYF
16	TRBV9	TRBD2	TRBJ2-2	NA	TGTGCCAGCAGCGTTACTAGCGGGAGGAACACCGGGGAGCTGTTTTTT	CASSVTSGRNTGELFF
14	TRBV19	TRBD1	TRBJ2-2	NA	TGTGCCAGTAGTCTTGGACAGGGGATGTGGGAGCTGTTTTTT	CASSLGQGMWELFF
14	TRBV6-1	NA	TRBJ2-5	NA	TGTGCCAGCAGCAAACTAGGAGGCCAAGAGACCCAGTACTTC	CASSKLGGQETQYF
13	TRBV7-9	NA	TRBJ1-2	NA	TGTGCCAGCAGCTTCGGGAGGGTCTATGGCTACACCTTC	CASSFGRVYGYTF